The 28 T cell receptor beta chains presented below share a single source sample, sequenced in a study of patients and donors after allogeneic stem cell transplantation. TCRdb ran MiXCR on the RT-PCR reads and lists one entry per CDR3 protein. The repertoire holds about 960,000 distinct CDR3 sequences, about a sixth seen once, with 5% to 6.5% in the top ten. Sequenced material: blood, either unsorted or a sorted T cell fraction (not recorded which). These receptor sequences come from a human donor who was either an allogeneic HSCT recipient or a stem cell or donor lymphocyte infusion donor (not recorded which). It is not recorded whose cells these are; they may come from a transplant donor.

Only a few counts were recorded for this clonotype. J is TRBJ2-1 and V is TRBV5-6; 8 bases map to TRBD1. Germline CDR1 SGHDT, CDR2 YYEEEE. V shed 4 bases, J shed 4 bases, and the junction held 4 bases outside the gene matches. The CDR3 consists of 14 residues. CDR3 in DNA: TGTGCCAGCAGCCGTTGGACAGGGTACAATGAGCAGTTCTTC. Protein product: CASSRWTGYNEQFF.

In its sample, this clonotype was seen a few times. This chain connects TRBV5-1 to TRBJ2-3; perhaps TRBD2 as D (6 bases). Germline CDR1 SGHRS, CDR2 YFSETQ. The CDR3 has 16 amino acids. Trimming removed 0 bases at V and 3 bases at J, with 14 bases between. CDR3 nucleotides: TGCGCCAGCAGCTTGGCCGACGGGGGTAAGACAGATACGCAGTATTTT. Amino acids: CASSLADGGKTDTQYF.

This sequence joins TRBV7-9 and TRBJ1-2; no clear D. This CDR3 region has 17 residues. Per germline, CDR1 SEHNR and CDR2 FQNEAQ (reference sequence). V shed 0 bases and J shed 6 bases, with 20 bases lying between them. The CDR3 region is CASSLADPSGLKNGYTF. The CDR3 coding sequence is TGTGCCAGCAGCTTAGCCGACCCCTCGGGGTTGAAAAATGGCTACACCTTC.

This clonotype was seen more than once but under ten times. V is TRBV20-1 and J is TRBJ2-7; no clear D gene. CDR1 is DFQATT and CDR2 is SNEGSKA in the germline V gene (reference sequence). This CDR3 contains 11 residues. V was pared by 6 bases and J by 1 base, with 7 bases between. DNA of the CDR3: TGCAGTGCCCACGTTTCCTACGAGCAGTACTTC. Translated, it gives CSAHVSYEQYF.

The chain links TRBV7-8 to TRBJ2-1; D might be TRBD1 (5 bases). Germline V gene sequence: CDR1 SGHVS, CDR2 FQNEAQ. Trimming pared 3 bases from V and 9 bases from J, leaving 9 bases between. This CDR3 has 12 residues. CDR3 in amino acids: CASSFRQPEQFF. The DNA for the CDR3 is TGTGCCAGCAGCTTTCGACAGCCTGAGCAGTTCTTC. Full variable domain (remainder filled in from reference TRBV7-8 and TRBJ2-1): GAGVSQSPRYKVAKRGQDVALRCDPISGHVSLFWYQQALGQGPEFLTYFQNEAQLDKSGLPSDRFFAERPEGSVSTLKIQRTQQEDSAVYLCASSFRQPEQFFGPGTRLTVL.

The sample holds many counts of this clonotype. This rearrangement joins TRBV4-2 to TRBJ2-3; D possibly corresponds to TRBD2 (7 bases). Germline V CDR1 and CDR2: LGHNA, YNFKEQ. This CDR3 has 16 residues. V dropped 1 base and J dropped 4 bases, with 15 bases sitting between them. As DNA, the CDR3 is TGTGCCAGCAGCCAAGTGGGGGGGGCCTTCGCAGATACGCAGTATTTT. This codes for CASSQVGGAFADTQYF.

This clonotype has a handful of counts. V usage is TRBV12-3 or TRBV12-4 and J usage is TRBJ1-1, with D unclear. Trimming shortened V by 7 bases and J by 3 bases, and 3 bases separated the two germline ends. This CDR3 is built from 10 residues. CDR3 nucleotides: TGTGCCAGCACCCACACTGAAGCTTTCTTT. Its protein is CASTHTEAFF.

This clonotype was detected only a few times. The chain combines TRBV25-1 with TRBJ2-1; 14 bases are shared with TRBD2. V shed 11 bases and J 4 bases; nucleotides not matched to a gene: 7. Germline assignment: CDR1 MGHDK and CDR2 SYGVNS. This CDR3 spans 15 amino acids. CDR3 coding DNA: TGTGCCGTACGACTAGCGGGGGGGAATTACAATGAGCAGTTCTTC. It is translated as CAVRLAGGNYNEQFF.

In this sample, this clonotype turned up a few times. The chain carries TRBV7-3 and TRBJ2-1; 7 positions match TRBD1. The V segment lost 3 bases and the J segment 7 bases; nucleotides outside the gene matches: 9. The germline V gene has CDR1 SGHTA and CDR2 FQGTGA. This CDR3 contains 15 residues. CDR3 sequence reads: CASSFYATGFNEQFF. CDR3 coding DNA: TGTGCCAGCAGCTTTTACGCGACAGGGTTTAATGAGCAGTTCTTC. Using reference TRBV7-3 and TRBJ2-1 for the parts outside the CDR3, the full variable domain is GAGVSQTPSNKVTEKGKYVELRCDPISGHTALYWYRQSLGQGPEFLIYFQGTGAADDSGLPNDRFFAVRPEGSVSTLKIQRTERGDSAVYLCASSFYATGFNEQFFGPGTRLTVL.

V and J are TRBV4-3 and TRBJ1-2; possibly TRBD1 for D (6 bases). Germline-derived CDR1 and CDR2 are LGHNA and YSLEER. The CDR3 totals 16 residues. Trimming cost V 1 base and J 4 bases, with 16 bases left between them. CDR3 nucleotide sequence: TGCGCCAGCAGCCAAGGTACCCCGGGGGGCGGCTATGGCTACACCTTC. Translated, it gives CASSQGTPGGGYGYTF.

This clonotype has only one observation. V is TRBV20-1 and J is TRBJ2-7, with TRBD1 identical over 8 bases. CDR3 length: 13 residues. The V segment lost 3 bases and the J segment 2 bases; nucleotides outside the gene matches: 3. The V gene's germline CDR1 is DFQATT and CDR2 SNEGSKA (reference sequence). CDR3 sequence (DNA): TGCAGTGCTAGGGAGGGACAGGCCTACGAGCAGTACTTC. Translation gives CSAREGQAYEQYF.

V gene TRBV27 combines with J gene TRBJ1-1; D may be TRBD1 (5 bases). The ends were cut back, 6 bases at V and 6 bases at J, with 14 bases in the middle. CDR1 is MNHEY and CDR2 is SMNVEV in the germline V gene (reference sequence). CDR3 length: 13 amino acids. Written as DNA, the CDR3 is TGTGCCAGCAGGGGTGGCCGGGGGGCTGAAGCTTTCTTT. Translated, it gives CASRGGRGAEAFF.

The chain combines TRBV20-1 with TRBJ2-3, with 7 bases lining up with TRBD2. CDR3 length: 15 residues. V lost 4 bases to trimming and J lost 1 base; unmatched junction nucleotides: 8. Per the germline V gene, CDR1 is DFQATT and CDR2 is SNEGSKA (reference sequence). In DNA form, the CDR3 reads TGCAGTGCTAAAGGCCTAGCGGTAGGCACAGATACGCAGTATTTT. Its translation: CSAKGLAVGTDTQYF.

The V and J genes are TRBV7-9 and TRBJ2-7; 9 positions agree with TRBD2. Germline CDR1 and CDR2: SEHNR and FQNEAQ (reference sequence). The CDR3 consists of 15 residues. V was pared by 4 bases and J by 5 bases, with 9 bases of the junction left unmatched. The CDR3 reads CASSSPGTSTDEQYF. The CDR3 bases are TGTGCCAGCAGCTCCCCCGGGACTAGCACGGACGAGCAGTACTTC.

V is TRBV12-3 or TRBV12-4 and J is TRBJ2-7, with a possible D match to TRBD2 (6 bases). V was cut by 5 bases and J by 2 bases, with 19 bases left in between. The CDR3 spans 16 residues. CDR3 DNA sequence: TGTGCCAGCAGTCCCGTTCTAGCGTCGGCCGCCTACGAGCAGTACTTC. Translated, it gives CASSPVLASAAYEQYF.

As DNA, the CDR3 is TGCGCCAGCAGCTGGGGACAGGGGGCCGACGAGCAGTACTTC. Encoded protein: CASSWGQGADEQYF. The gene calls are TRBV5-1 and TRBJ2-7; 12 nucleotides agree with TRBD1. Trimming took 3 bases from V and 5 from J; bases not matched to a gene: 3. The CDR3 extends over 14 amino acids. Germline V gives CDR1 SGHRS, CDR2 YFSETQ.

This clonotype showed up many times. This chain connects TRBV7-3 to TRBJ2-3, with TRBD1 as a possible D gene (6 bases). The CDR3 totals 14 residues. V lost 1 base and J 1 base, leaving 6 bases between the germline ends. Germline V gene lookup returns CDR1 SGHTA and CDR2 FQGTGA. The CDR3: CASSLNRGTDTQYF. As DNA, the CDR3 is TGTGCCAGCAGCTTAAACAGGGGCACAGATACGCAGTATTTT.

V and J are TRBV10-3 and TRBJ2-7; 13 positions match TRBD2. This CDR3 is 15 amino acids long. CDR1 and CDR2 from the germline V gene are ENHRY and SYGVKD. Losses at the gene ends were 2 bases for V and 4 bases for J; bases not matched to a gene: 2. CDR3 DNA: TGTGCCATCAGTGAGAGGACTAGCGGGGGTTACGAGCAGTACTTC. Its translation: CAISERTSGGYEQYF.

The table lists this clonotype with a few counts. This sequence joins TRBV9 and TRBJ2-5, with 10 bases matching TRBD1. With 3 bases clipped from V and 4 bases from J, the junction kept 15 bases outside the gene matches. This CDR3 has 18 residues. From germline, CDR1 is SGDLS and CDR2 YYNGEE. This CDR3 is CASSESRTGGIPRETQYF. The DNA for the CDR3 is TGTGCCAGCAGCGAATCCAGGACAGGGGGAATCCCACGAGAGACCCAGTACTTC. Filled out from reference TRBV9 and TRBJ2-5, the complete variable domain reads DSGVTQTPKHLITATGQRVTLRCSPRSGDLSVYWYQQSLDQGLQFLIQYYNGEERAKGNILERFSAQQFPDLHSELNLSSLELGDSALYFCASSESRTGGIPRETQYFGPGTRLLVL.

The V and J genes are TRBV5-1 and TRBJ2-7; D remains ambiguous. The CDR3 runs to 14 residues. Germline CDR1 and CDR2: SGHRS and YFSETQ. Trimming cost V 2 bases and J 3 bases, with 12 bases left between them. This CDR3 reads CASSFPNAVYEQYF. CDR3 DNA: TGCGCCAGCAGCTTCCCGAACGCCGTCTACGAGCAGTACTTC.

This clonotype has more than one count but fewer than ten. CDR3 loop: CASSETSGRALEQYF. The CDR3 DNA sequence: TGTGCCAGCAGCGAGACTAGCGGGAGGGCTCTGGAGCAGTACTTC. The chain links TRBV4-2 to TRBJ2-7, with TRBD2 matching 14 bases. V lost 5 bases, J lost 7 bases, and 7 bases stayed unmatched. The CDR3 has 15 residues. Germline CDR1 is LGHNA and CDR2 is YNFKEQ.

The chain carries TRBV6-5 and TRBJ1-2; D might be TRBD1 (5 bases). This CDR3 spans 14 amino acids. V lost 0 bases and J 6 bases, leaving 11 bases between the germline ends. In germline, CDR1 is MNHEY, CDR2 SVGAGI. CDR3: CASSYSIKGNGYTF. The CDR3 DNA reads TGTGCCAGCAGTTACTCGATAAAGGGGAATGGCTACACCTTC.

The chain links TRBV18 to TRBJ2-1; 12 bases match TRBD2. The length of the CDR3 is 15 residues. Losses at the gene ends were 1 base for V and 6 bases for J; bases not matched to a gene: 1. Per the germline V gene, CDR1 is KGHSH and CDR2 is LQKENI. The CDR3 DNA sequence: TGTGCCAGCTCACCACGGACTAGCGGGATCAATGAGCAGTTCTTC. Protein product: CASSPRTSGINEQFF.

This rearrangement joins TRBV12-3 or TRBV12-4 to TRBJ2-1; 13 nucleotides align to TRBD2. Trimming at V came to 5 bases and at J to 3 bases, leaving 10 bases not matched to a gene. The CDR3 is 18 residues long. CDR3 sequence: CASSPRLAGGPLYNEQFF. DNA for the CDR3: TGTGCCAGCAGTCCTCGACTAGCGGGAGGCCCTCTCTACAATGAGCAGTTCTTC.

This clonotype was detected many times. The genes are TRBV20-1 and TRBJ1-2, with D possibly matching TRBD1 (6 bases). The CDR3 totals 12 residues. Germline V gene sequence: CDR1 DFQATT, CDR2 SNEGSKA (reference sequence). Trimming stripped 1 base from V and 6 bases from J, with 9 bases between. The CDR3 reads CSARAGQHGYTF. CDR3 in DNA: TGCAGTGCTAGAGCGGGACAACATGGCTACACCTTC.

The chain carries TRBV5-1 and TRBJ2-3; 15 nucleotides align to TRBD2. There are 18 residues in the CDR3. The J segment lost 5 bases and the V segment lost 4 bases, leaving 11 bases of the junction unmatched. Germline values: CDR1 SGHRS, CDR2 YFSETQ. CDR3 sequence reads: CASSGGLAGGPKRDTQYF. The DNA of the CDR3 is TGCGCCAGCAGCGGAGGACTAGCGGGGGGGCCGAAACGAGATACGCAGTATTTT.

The sample holds a few counts of this clonotype. The gene calls are TRBV5-1 and TRBJ2-5; TRBD2 matches at 11 bases. Germline CDR1 is SGHRS and CDR2 is YFSETQ. There are 15 residues in the CDR3. V lost 1 base to trimming and J lost 4 bases; unmatched junction nucleotides: 3. CDR3 residues: CASSLYTSGRETQYF. The DNA for the CDR3 is TGCGCCAGCAGCTTGTATACTAGCGGGAGAGAGACCCAGTACTTC.

The chain uses TRBV24-1 and TRBJ2-3; 8 bases match TRBD2. From germline, CDR1 is KGHDR and CDR2 SFDVKD. Trimming removed 3 bases from V and 7 bases from J; junction bases left unmatched: 20. The CDR3 spans 19 residues. The CDR3 loop is CATSDPPRREDPSRYTQYF. CDR3 coding DNA: TGTGCCACCAGTGATCCGCCGAGGCGGGAGGATCCGAGCCGATATACGCAGTATTTT.